This T cell receptor beta chain stems from a study of cytomegalovirus exposure and HLA in healthy donors. Study overall: The 500 to 750 first-cohort repertoires and the roughly 120 validation repertoires shared the same platform, a later analysis reported.

The CDR3 totals 16 residues. Germline CDR1 SGHRS, CDR2 YFSETQ. The junction had 10 bases not matched to a gene; V was cut back by 0 bases and J by 8 bases. Study-wide findings and caveats: According to a subsequent analysis, TCR clusters identified in the first cohort showed a tendency to co-occur across the approximately 120 validation repertoires. A list of approximately 150 TCR beta chains associated with cytomegalovirus was given.

As for this clone: The antigen is not known.

Measured with immunoSEQ multiplex PCR; TCRdb has only the in-frame clones, and not every one. Seen here are 100,000 to 150,000 clones, approximately 92% observed once, and the top ten hold around 1.3%. Sequencing used PBMCs. The chain links TRBV5-1 to TRBJ1-4, with 7 bases matching TRBD1. The TCR sequence derives from a woman aged 18 to 35 in good health and CMV-seronegative. CDR3 sequence (DNA): TGCGCCAGCAGCTTGGGTGCCCGGACAGGTGACGAAAAACTGTTTTTT. Residues: CASSLGARTGDEKLFF.